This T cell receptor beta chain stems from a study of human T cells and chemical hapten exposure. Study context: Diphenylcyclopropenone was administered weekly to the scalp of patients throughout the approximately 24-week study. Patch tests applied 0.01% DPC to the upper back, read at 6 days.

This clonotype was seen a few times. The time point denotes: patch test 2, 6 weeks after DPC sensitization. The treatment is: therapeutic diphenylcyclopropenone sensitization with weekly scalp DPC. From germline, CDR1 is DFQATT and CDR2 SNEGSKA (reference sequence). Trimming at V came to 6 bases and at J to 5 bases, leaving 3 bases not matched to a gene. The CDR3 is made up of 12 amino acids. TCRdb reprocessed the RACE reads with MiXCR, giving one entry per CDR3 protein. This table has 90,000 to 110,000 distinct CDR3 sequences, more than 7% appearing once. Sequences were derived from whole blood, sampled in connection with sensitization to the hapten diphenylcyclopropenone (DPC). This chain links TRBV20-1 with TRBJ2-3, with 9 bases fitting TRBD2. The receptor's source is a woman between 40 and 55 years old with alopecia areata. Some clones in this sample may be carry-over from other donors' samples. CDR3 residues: CSALSGGDTQYF. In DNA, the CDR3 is TGCAGTGCCCTTAGCGGGGGAGATACGCAGTATTTT.